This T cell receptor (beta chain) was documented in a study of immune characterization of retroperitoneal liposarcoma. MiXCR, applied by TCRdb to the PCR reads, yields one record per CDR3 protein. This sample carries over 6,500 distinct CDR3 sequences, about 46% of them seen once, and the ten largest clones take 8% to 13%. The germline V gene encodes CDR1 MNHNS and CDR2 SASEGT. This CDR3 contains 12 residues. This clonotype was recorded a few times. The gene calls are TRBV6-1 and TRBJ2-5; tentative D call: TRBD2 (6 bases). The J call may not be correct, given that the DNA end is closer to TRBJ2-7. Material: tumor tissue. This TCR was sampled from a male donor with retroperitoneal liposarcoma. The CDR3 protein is CAIRLGAYEQYF. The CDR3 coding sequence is TGTGCCATAAGACTAGGGGCTTACGAGCAGTACTTC.